This T cell receptor beta chain was sequenced for a study of regulatory T cells in long-lasting Graves disease. Whole-study context: Persistent cases took antithyroid drugs over 5 years and stayed TSH receptor antibody positive.

A note on this clonotype: Its antigen is still unknown. This may be a read error, as it is one base from a much larger clone.

The time point is: persistent/refractory GD, antithyroid drugs over 5 years with positive TRAb. PBMCs provided the RNA from which the TCR library was made. Patients came from an endocrinology department in Xi'an, China. Building the TCR beta libraries relied on iRepertoire HTBI primers, and CDR3 regions underwent Arm-PCR. Authors' methods: Among the samples, 60 to 65 TRBV and around 13 TRBJ segments were identified. TCRdb reprocessed the multiplex PCR reads with MiXCR, giving one entry per CDR3 protein. The V and J calls here are based on TCRdb, not the publication. This sample has a few hundred thousand distinct CDR3 sequences, with less than 25% found just once. The germline V gene has CDR1 SNHLY and CDR2 FYNNEI. The CDR3 is 10 amino acids. Trimming took off 4 bases at V and 13 bases at J, with 8 bases between the two ends. Study-level results: Newly diagnosed Graves' patients exceeded persistent ones in TCR diversity.

The input for sequencing was peripheral blood mononuclear cells (PBMCs), taken when the disease was refractory, from a patient treated with antithyroid drugs. The chain recombines TRBV2 with TRBJ2-4; D uncertain. The receptor comes from a female donor with Graves disease. In nucleotides, the CDR3 is TGTGCCAGCAGTGTGGCGGACCAGTACTTC. Its protein product is CASSVADQYF.